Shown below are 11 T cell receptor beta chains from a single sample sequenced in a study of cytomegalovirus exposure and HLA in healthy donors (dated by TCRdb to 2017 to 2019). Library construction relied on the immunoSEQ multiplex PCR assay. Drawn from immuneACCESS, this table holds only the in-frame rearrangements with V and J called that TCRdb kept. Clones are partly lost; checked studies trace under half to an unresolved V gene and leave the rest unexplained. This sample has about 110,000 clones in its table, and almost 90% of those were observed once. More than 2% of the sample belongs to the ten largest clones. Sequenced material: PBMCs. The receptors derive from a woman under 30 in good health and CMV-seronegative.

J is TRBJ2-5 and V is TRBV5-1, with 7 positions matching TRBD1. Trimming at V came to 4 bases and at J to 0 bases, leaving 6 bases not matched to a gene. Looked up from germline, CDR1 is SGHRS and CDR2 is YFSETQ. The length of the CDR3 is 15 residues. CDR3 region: CASSRQGSYQETQYF. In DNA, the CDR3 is TGCGCCAGCAGCAGACAGGGTTCGTACCAAGAGACCCAGTACTTC.

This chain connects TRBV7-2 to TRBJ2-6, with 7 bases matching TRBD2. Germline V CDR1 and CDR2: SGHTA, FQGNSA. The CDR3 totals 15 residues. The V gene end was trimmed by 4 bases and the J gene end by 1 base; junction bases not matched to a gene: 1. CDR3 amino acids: CASSWTSSGANVLTF. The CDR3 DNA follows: TGTGCCAGCAGCTGGACTAGTTCTGGGGCCAACGTCCTGACTTTC.

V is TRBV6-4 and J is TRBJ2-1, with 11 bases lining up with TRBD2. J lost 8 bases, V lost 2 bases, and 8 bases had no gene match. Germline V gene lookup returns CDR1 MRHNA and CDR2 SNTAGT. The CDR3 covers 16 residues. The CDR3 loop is CASSDTGLAGGHEQFF. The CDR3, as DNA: TGTGCCAGCAGTGACACGGGGCTAGCGGGAGGACATGAGCAGTTCTTC.

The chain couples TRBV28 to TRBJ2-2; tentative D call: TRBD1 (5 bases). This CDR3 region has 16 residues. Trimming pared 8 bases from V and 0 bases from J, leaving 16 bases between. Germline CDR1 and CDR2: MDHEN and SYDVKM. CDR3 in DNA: TGTGCCAGCGCCTATAATACAGGATCGAACACCGGGGAGCTGTTTTTT. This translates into CASAYNTGSNTGELFF.

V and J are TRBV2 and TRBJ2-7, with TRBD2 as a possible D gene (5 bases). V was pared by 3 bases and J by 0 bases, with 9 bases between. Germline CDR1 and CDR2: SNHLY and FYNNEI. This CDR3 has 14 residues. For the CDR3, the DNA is TGTGCCAGCAGTGAGGAGGCCTTCTCCTACGAGCAGTACTTC. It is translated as CASSEEAFSYEQYF.

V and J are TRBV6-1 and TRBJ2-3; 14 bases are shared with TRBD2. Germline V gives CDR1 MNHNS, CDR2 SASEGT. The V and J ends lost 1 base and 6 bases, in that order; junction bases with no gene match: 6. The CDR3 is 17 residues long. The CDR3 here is CASSEESGLAGVDTQYF. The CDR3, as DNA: TGTGCCAGCAGTGAAGAATCGGGACTAGCGGGAGTGGATACGCAGTATTTT.

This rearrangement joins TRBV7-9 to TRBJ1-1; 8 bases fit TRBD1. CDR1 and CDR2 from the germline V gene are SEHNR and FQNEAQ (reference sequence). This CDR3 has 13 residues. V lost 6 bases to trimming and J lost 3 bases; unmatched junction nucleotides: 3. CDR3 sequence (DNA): TGTGCCAGCAGGGACAGGGATGACACTGAAGCTTTCTTT. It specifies CASRDRDDTEAFF.

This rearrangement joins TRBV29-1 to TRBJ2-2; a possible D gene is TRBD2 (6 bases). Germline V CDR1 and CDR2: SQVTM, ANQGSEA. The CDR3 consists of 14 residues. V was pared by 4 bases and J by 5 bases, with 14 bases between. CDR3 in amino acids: CSVGGGRATGELFF. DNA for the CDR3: TGCAGCGTTGGGGGAGGCAGGGCAACCGGGGAGCTGTTTTTT.

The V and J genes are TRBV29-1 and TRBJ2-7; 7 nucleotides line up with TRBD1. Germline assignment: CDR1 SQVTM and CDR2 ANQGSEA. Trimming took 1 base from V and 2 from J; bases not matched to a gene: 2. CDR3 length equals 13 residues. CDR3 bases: TGCAGCGTTGAAGGGGACAGAGCCTACGAGCAGTACTTC. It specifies CSVEGDRAYEQYF.

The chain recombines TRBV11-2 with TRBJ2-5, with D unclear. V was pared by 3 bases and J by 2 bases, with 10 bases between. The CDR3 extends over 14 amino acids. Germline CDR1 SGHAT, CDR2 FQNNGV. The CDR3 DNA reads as TGTGCCAGCAGCTTTGGCCAATATCAAGAGACCCAGTACTTC. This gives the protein CASSFGQYQETQYF.

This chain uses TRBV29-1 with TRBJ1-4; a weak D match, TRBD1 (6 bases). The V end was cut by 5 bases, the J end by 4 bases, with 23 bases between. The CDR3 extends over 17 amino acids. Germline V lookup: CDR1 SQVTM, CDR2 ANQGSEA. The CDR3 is CSVPQMDRDNYNEKLFF. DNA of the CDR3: TGCAGCGTTCCACAAATGGACCGGGACAACTATAATGAAAAACTGTTTTTT. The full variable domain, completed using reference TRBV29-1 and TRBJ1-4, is SAVISQKPSRDICQRGTSLTIQCQVDSQVTMMFWYRQQPGQSLTLIATANQGSEATYESGFVIDKFPISRPNLTFSTLTVSNMSPEDSSIYLCSVPQMDRDNYNEKLFFGSGTQLSVL.